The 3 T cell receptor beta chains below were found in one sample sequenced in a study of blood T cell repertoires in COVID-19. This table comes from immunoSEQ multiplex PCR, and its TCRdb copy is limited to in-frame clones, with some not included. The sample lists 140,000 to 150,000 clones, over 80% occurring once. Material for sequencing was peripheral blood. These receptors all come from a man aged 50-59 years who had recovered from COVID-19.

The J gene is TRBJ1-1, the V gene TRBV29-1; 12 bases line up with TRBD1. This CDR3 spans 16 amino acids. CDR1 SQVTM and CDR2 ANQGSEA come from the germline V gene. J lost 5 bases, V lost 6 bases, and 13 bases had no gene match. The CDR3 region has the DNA TGCAGCGTGGGGACAGGGGGCGTTCGGAGTCGTACTGAAGCTTTCTTT. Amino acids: CSVGTGGVRSRTEAFF.

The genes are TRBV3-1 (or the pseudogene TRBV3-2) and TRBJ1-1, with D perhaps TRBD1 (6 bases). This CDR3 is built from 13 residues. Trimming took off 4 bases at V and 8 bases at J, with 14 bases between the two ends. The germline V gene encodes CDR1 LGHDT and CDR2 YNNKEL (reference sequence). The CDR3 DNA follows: TGTGCCAGCAGCCTTTTGACAGGCACCGAAGCTTTCTTT. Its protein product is CASSLLTGTEAFF.

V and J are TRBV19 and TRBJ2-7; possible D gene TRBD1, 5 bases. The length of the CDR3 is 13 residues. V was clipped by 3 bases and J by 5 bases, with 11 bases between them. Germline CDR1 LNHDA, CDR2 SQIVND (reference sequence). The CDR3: CASSIQGTHEQYF. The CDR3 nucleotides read TGTGCCAGTAGTATTCAGGGTACCCACGAGCAGTACTTC. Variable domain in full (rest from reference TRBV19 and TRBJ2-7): DGGITQSPKYLFRKEGQNVTLSCEQNLNHDAMYWYRQDPGQGLRLIYYSQIVNDFQKGDIAEGYSVSREKKESFPLTVTSAQKNPTAFYLCASSIQGTHEQYFGPGTRLTVT.